This TCR beta chain stems from a study of T cell repertoires in cytomegalovirus infection. This clonotype was picked up a small number of times. Germline V gene lookup returns CDR1 MDHEN and CDR2 SYDVKM. V was shortened by 8 bases and J by 2 bases, with 17 bases between the two germline ends. This CDR3 has 15 amino acids. Using its own MiXCR run on the reads, TCRdb lists one record per CDR3 protein. The top ten hold 20% to 30% of the sample, which has around 530,000 distinct CDR3 sequences, approximately 16% seen once. This TCR was sampled from a human donor in good health (CMV status not recorded). Some clones in this sample may be carry-over from other donors' samples. Sequenced material: CD8+ T cells from PBMCs. V and J are TRBV28 and TRBJ2-3; perhaps TRBD2 as D (5 bases). The CDR3 nucleotides are TGTGCCAGCTCACTCACGGGGATGGACACAGATACGCAGTATTTT. It translates to CASSLTGMDTDTQYF.